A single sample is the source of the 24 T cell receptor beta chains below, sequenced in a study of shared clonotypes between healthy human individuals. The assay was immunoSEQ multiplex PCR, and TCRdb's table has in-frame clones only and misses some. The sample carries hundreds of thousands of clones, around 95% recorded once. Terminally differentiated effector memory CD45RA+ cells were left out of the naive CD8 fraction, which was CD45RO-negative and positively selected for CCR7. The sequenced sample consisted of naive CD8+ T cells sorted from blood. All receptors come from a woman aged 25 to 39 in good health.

As DNA, the CDR3 is TGTGCCAGCAATTATCCGGGACAGGGGCACAATCAGCCCCAGCATTTT. Translated, it gives CASNYPGQGHNQPQHF. The chain carries TRBV2 and TRBJ1-5, with 10 bases aligning to TRBD1. V shed 7 bases and J 3 bases; nucleotides not matched to a gene: 9. Germline lookup yields CDR1 SNHLY and CDR2 FYNNEI. The length of the CDR3 is 16 residues.

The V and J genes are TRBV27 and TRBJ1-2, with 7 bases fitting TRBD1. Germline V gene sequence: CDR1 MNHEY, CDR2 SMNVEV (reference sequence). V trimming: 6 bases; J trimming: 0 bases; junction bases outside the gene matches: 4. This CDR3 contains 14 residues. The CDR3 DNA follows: TGTGCCAGCAGCCAGACAGGGCCTAACTATGGCTACACCTTC. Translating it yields CASSQTGPNYGYTF.

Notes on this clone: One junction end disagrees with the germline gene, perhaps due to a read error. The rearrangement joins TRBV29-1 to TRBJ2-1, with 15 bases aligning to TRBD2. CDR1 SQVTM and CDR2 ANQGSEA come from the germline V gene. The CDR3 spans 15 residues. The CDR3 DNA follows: TGCAGCATTGAAGGCTTTGGGACTAGCGGGAGGACCTGGTTCTTC. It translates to CSIEGFGTSGRTWFF.

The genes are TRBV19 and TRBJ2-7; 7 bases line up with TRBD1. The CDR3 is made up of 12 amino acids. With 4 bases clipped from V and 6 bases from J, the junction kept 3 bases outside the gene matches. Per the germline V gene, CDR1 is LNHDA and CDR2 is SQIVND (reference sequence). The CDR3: CASSRPGGEQYF. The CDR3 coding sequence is TGTGCCAGTAGTAGGCCAGGGGGCGAGCAGTACTTC.

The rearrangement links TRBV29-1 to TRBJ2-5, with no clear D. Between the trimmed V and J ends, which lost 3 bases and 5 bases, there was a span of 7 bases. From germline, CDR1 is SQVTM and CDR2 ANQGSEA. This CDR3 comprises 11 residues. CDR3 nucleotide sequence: TGCAGCGTTGAGAGCTGGGAGACCCAGTACTTC. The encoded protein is CSVESWETQYF.

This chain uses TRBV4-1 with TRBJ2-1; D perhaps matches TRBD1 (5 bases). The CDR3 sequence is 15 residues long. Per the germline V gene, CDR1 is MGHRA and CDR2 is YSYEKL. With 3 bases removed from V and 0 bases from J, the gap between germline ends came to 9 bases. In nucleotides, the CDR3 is TGCGCCAGCAGCCATCAGGGCAGCTCCTACAATGAGCAGTTCTTC. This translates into CASSHQGSSYNEQFF.

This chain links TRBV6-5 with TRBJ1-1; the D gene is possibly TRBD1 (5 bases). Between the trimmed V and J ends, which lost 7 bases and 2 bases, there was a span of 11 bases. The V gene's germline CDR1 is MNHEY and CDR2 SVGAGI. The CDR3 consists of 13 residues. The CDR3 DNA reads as TGTGCCAGCACTCCAGGGTCTAACACTGAAGCTTTCTTT. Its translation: CASTPGSNTEAFF.

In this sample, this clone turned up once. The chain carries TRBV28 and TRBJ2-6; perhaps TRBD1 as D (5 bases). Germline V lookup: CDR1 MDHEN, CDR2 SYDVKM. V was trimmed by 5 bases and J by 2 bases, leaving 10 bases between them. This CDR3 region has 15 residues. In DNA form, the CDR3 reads TGTGCCAGCAGTACAGGTCCCACTGGGGCCAACGTCCTGACTTTC. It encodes CASSTGPTGANVLTF.

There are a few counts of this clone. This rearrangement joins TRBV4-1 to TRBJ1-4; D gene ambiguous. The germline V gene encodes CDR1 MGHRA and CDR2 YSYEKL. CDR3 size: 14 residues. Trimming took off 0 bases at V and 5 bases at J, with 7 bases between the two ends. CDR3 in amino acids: CASSQEPANEKLFF. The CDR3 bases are TGCGCCAGCAGCCAAGAGCCGGCGAATGAAAAACTGTTTTTT.

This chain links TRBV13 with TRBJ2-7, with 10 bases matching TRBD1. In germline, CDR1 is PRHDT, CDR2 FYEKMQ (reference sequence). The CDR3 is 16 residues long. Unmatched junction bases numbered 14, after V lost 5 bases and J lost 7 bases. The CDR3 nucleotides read TGTGCCAGCAGCCCCCCGACAGGGGGCGCCTCGGGGGAGCAGTACTTC. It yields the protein CASSPPTGGASGEQYF.

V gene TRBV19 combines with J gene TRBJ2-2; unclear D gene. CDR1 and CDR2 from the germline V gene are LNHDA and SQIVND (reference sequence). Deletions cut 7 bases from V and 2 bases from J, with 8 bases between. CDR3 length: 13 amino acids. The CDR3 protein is CASMAENTGELFF. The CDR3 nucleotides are TGTGCCAGTATGGCGGAAAACACCGGGGAGCTGTTTTTT.

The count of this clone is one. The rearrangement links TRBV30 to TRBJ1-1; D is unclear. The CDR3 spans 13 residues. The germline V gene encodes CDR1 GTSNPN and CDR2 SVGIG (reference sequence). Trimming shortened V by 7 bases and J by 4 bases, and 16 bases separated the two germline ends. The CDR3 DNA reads TGTGCCTCCTGGGGAGGGATGGGCACTGAAGCTTTCTTT. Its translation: CASWGGMGTEAFF.

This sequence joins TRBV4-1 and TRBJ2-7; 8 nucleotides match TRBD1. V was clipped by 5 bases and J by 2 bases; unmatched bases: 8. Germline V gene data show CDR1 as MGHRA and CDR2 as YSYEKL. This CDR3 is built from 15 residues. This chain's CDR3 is CASSSPGQATYEQYF. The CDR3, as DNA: TGCGCCAGCAGCAGCCCGGGACAGGCGACCTACGAGCAGTACTTC.

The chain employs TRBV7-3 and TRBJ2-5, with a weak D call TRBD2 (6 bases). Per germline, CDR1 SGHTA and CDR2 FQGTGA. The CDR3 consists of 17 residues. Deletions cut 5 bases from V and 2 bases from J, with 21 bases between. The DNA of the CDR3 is TGTGCCAGCAGCCGCGGGACTCCCGGTGGATTACAAGAGACCCAGTACTTC. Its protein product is CASSRGTPGGLQETQYF.

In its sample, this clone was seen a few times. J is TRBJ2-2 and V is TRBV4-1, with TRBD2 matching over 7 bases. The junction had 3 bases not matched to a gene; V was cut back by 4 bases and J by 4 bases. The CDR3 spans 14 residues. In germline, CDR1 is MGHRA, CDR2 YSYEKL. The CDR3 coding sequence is TGCGCCAGCAGCCCCTCGGGAGGCACCGGGGAGCTGTTTTTT. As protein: CASSPSGGTGELFF.

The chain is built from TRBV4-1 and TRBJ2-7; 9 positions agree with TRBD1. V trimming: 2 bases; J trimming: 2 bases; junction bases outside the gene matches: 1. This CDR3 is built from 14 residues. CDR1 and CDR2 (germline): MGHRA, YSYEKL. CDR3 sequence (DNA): TGCGCCAGCAGCCAAAGGGACAGGGCCTACGAGCAGTACTTC. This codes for CASSQRDRAYEQYF.

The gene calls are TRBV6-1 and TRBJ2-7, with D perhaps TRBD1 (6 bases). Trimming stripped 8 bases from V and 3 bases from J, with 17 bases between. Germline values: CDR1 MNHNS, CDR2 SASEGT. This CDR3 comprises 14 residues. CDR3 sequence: CASVVRDTVYEQYF. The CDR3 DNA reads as TGTGCCAGCGTAGTCCGGGACACCGTCTACGAGCAGTACTTC.

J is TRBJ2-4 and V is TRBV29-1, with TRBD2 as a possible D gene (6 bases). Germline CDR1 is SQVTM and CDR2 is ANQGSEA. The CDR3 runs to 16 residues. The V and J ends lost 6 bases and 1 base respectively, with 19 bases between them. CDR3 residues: CSVFTLGAGAKNIQYF. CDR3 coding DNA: TGCAGCGTATTTACCTTAGGAGCGGGTGCCAAAAACATTCAGTACTTC.

CDR3 in DNA: TGTGCCAGCAGCGCCTACTACAATGAGCAGTTCTTC. Amino acids: CASSAYYNEQFF. The chain is built from TRBV9 and TRBJ2-1; D not resolved. V lost 3 bases, J lost 3 bases, and 4 bases lay in between. CDR1 and CDR2 from the germline V gene are SGDLS and YYNGEE. The CDR3 spans 12 residues. The variable domain in full, completed from reference TRBV9 and TRBJ2-1, reads DSGVTQTPKHLITATGQRVTLRCSPRSGDLSVYWYQQSLDQGLQFLIQYYNGEERAKGNILERFSAQQFPDLHSELNLSSLELGDSALYFCASSAYYNEQFFGPGTRLTVL.

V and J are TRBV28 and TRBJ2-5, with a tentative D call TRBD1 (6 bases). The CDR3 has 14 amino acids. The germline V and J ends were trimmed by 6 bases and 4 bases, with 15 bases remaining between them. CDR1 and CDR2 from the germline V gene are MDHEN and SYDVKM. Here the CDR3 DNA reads TGTGCCAGCAGCCTCAGGGGTTGGAGAGAGACCCAGTACTTC. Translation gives CASSLRGWRETQYF.

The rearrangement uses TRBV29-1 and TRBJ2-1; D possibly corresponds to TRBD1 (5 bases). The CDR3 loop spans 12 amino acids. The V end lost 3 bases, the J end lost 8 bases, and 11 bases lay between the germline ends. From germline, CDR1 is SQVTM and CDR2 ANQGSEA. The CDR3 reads CSVEARAHEQFF. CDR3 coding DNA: TGCAGCGTTGAGGCCAGGGCACATGAGCAGTTCTTC.

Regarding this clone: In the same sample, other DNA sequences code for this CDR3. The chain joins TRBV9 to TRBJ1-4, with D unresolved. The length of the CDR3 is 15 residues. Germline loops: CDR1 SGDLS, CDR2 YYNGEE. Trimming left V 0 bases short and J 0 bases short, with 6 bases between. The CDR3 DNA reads TGTGCCAGCAGCGTAGGAGGGACAACTAATGAAAAACTGTTTTTT. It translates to CASSVGGTTNEKLFF.

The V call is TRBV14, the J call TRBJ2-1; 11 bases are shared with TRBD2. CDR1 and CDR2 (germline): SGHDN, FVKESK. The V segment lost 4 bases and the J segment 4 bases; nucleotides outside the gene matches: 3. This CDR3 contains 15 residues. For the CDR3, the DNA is TGTGCCAGCAGCCCCATAGCGGGAGGGTACAATGAGCAGTTCTTC. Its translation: CASSPIAGGYNEQFF.

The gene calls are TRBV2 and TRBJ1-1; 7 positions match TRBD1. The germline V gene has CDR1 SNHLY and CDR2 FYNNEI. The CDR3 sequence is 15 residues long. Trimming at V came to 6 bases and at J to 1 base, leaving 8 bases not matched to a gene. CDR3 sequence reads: CASRDLTGWNTEAFF. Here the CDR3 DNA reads TGTGCCAGCAGGGATTTGACAGGGTGGAACACTGAAGCTTTCTTT. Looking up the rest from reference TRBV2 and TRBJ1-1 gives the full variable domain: EPEVTQTPSHQVTQMGQEVILRCVPISNHLYFYWYRQILGQKVEFLVSFYNNEISEKSEIFDDQFSVERPDGSNFTLKIRSTKLEDSAMYFCASRDLTGWNTEAFFGQGTRLTVV.